The 15 T cell receptor beta chains below come from one sample, sequenced in a study of T-cell reconstitution after alpha-beta-depleted transplantation in children. The TCRbeta library was prepared with unique molecular identifiers. TCRdb reprocessed the PCR reads via MiXCR and lists one record per CDR3 protein. Altogether hundreds of thousands of distinct CDR3 sequences are present, around 11% being singletons, with the ten largest covering roughly 2.6%. Sequenced here: PBMCs from the stem cell graft donor, sampled from the stem cell graft. Every receptor here comes from a human donor who donated a stem cell graft to a child with acute lymphoblastic leukemia.

This clonotype was recorded many times. This chain uses TRBV12-3 or TRBV12-4 with TRBJ1-1; D is uncertain. Trimming stripped 6 bases from V and 0 bases from J, with 5 bases between. The CDR3 length is 12 residues. CDR3 protein: CASRGLNTEAFF. CDR3 in DNA: TGTGCCAGCAGGGGCCTGAACACTGAAGCTTTCTTT.

This clonotype was detected ten times or more. This chain connects TRBV7-2 to TRBJ2-5, with a weak D call TRBD2 (5 bases). Trimming pared 1 base from V and 2 bases from J, leaving 14 bases between. The CDR3 length is 16 residues. CDR1 and CDR2 from the germline V gene are SGHTA and FQGNSA. The CDR3 spells CASSLESSRLQETQYF. The CDR3 nucleotides are TGTGCCAGCAGCTTAGAGTCTAGCAGACTACAAGAGACCCAGTACTTC.

This clonotype has ten or more counts. The chain couples TRBV20-1 to TRBJ2-1; the match to TRBD2 covers 8 bases. The CDR3 sequence is 17 residues long. Germline values: CDR1 DFQATT, CDR2 SNEGSKA (reference sequence). V was pared by 4 bases and J by 1 base, with 12 bases of the junction left unmatched. CDR3 coding DNA: TGCAGTGCTATTAAACCGGGCGGGAGGTTATCCTACAATGAGCAGTTCTTC. It codes for CSAIKPGGRLSYNEQFF.

This clonotype was found a few times. This rearrangement joins TRBV9 to TRBJ2-1; 11 positions match TRBD2. Germline-derived CDR1 and CDR2 are SGDLS and YYNGEE. The CDR3 consists of 17 residues. J was trimmed by 7 bases and V by 4 bases; bases with no gene match: 13. Here the CDR3 DNA reads TGTGCCAGCAGCAACACCGGGGGGTTAGCGGGGGGGAATGAGCAGTTCTTC. Its protein is CASSNTGGLAGGNEQFF.

The sample holds many counts of this clonotype. V is TRBV20-1 and J is TRBJ1-1; a possible D gene is TRBD1 (5 bases). V dropped 6 bases and J dropped 10 bases, with 18 bases sitting between them. Per germline, CDR1 DFQATT and CDR2 SNEGSKA (reference sequence). The CDR3 is 12 amino acids. CDR3 DNA sequence: TGCAGTGCGCCGACAGCGAGTAGCCTAGCTTTCTTT. It translates to CSAPTASSLAFF.

This clonotype was found many times. The chain combines TRBV2 with TRBJ1-4, with TRBD1 as a possible D gene (5 bases). CDR3 length: 15 residues. CDR1 and CDR2 from the germline V gene are SNHLY and FYNNEI. V was clipped by 4 bases and J by 1 base, with 10 bases between them. The DNA for the CDR3 is TGTGCCAGCAGTGGATCAGGGAGAACTAATGAAAAACTGTTTTTT. Its protein product is CASSGSGRTNEKLFF.

This clonotype was picked up many times. The chain employs TRBV29-1 and TRBJ2-7, with TRBD1 as a possible D gene (6 bases). Germline loops: CDR1 SQVTM, CDR2 ANQGSEA. V was cut by 7 bases and J by 0 bases, with 10 bases left in between. The CDR3 totals 12 residues. The CDR3 loop reads CSAGQTSYEQYF. In DNA, the CDR3 is TGCAGCGCCGGACAGACCTCCTACGAGCAGTACTTC.

The chain combines TRBV6-2 or TRBV6-3 with TRBJ2-2; 8 nucleotides align to TRBD2. Germline V CDR1 and CDR2: MNHEY, SVGEGT. Trimming at V came to 0 bases and at J to 6 bases, leaving 3 bases not matched to a gene. This CDR3 region has 15 residues. CDR3: CASSYSGLEAGELFF. For the CDR3, the DNA is TGTGCCAGCAGTTACTCGGGACTAGAGGCCGGGGAGCTGTTTTTT.

This clonotype was detected many times. J is TRBJ2-1 and V is TRBV28; weak D call: TRBD2 (6 bases). V gave up 5 bases and J gave up 6 bases, with 20 bases separating them. The CDR3 is made up of 16 amino acids. Germline CDR1 reads MDHEN; CDR2 reads SYDVKM. CDR3 sequence reads: CASSVRKGRSGNEQFF. The CDR3 nucleotides read TGTGCCAGCAGTGTACGGAAAGGGAGGAGTGGCAATGAGCAGTTCTTC.

Concerning this clonotype: A much larger clone is a single base away; this may be a read error. This chain joins TRBV5-1 and TRBJ2-5; TRBD2 matches 9 bases. Germline V gene sequence: CDR1 SGHRS, CDR2 YFSETQ. This CDR3 spans 16 amino acids. The chain's CDR3 is CASGLAGGPGIETQYF. The CDR3 DNA follows: TGCGCCAGCGGCTTGGCGGGAGGGCCGGGGATAGAGACCCAGTACTTC.

This clonotype was observed a few times. V usage is TRBV2 and J usage is TRBJ2-1, with 8 positions matching TRBD2. Unmatched junction bases numbered 10, after V lost 4 bases and J lost 8 bases. Germline V gene data show CDR1 as SNHLY and CDR2 as FYNNEI. This CDR3 has 15 residues. CDR3 DNA sequence: TGTGCCAGCAGTGTTTTAAGCGGGAGTGGGGATGAGCAGTTCTTC. It yields the protein CASSVLSGSGDEQFF.

Many counts were recorded for this clonotype. V gene TRBV5-1 combines with J gene TRBJ2-1, with D perhaps given as TRBD1 or TRBD2 (5 bases each). The CDR3 runs 15 residues. The V end lost 4 bases, the J end lost 8 bases, and 19 bases lay between the germline ends. In germline, CDR1 is SGHRS, CDR2 YFSETQ. The CDR3 DNA reads as TGCGCCAGCAGCCCCTACGGGACGGCCGGTGATGAGCAGTTCTTC. This encodes CASSPYGTAGDEQFF.

At least ten counts were recorded for this clonotype. The chain recombines TRBV27 with TRBJ2-7; TRBD1 or TRBD2 may be the D gene (6 bases each). This CDR3 is built from 14 residues. V was trimmed by 5 bases and J by 7 bases, leaving 18 bases between them. Germline-derived CDR1 and CDR2 are MNHEY and SMNVEV (reference sequence). The DNA of the CDR3 is TGTGCCAGCAGTCCGGGACTGGAAAGGGGGGAGCAGTACTTC. This translates into CASSPGLERGEQYF.

The table lists this clonotype with many counts. The rearrangement uses TRBV27 and TRBJ2-7; 7 bases are shared with TRBD2. The CDR3 loop spans 16 amino acids. V shed 6 bases and J 6 bases; nucleotides not matched to a gene: 17. Germline CDR1 MNHEY, CDR2 SMNVEV (reference sequence). CDR3 sequence reads: CASSLNLGGGRGEQYF. CDR3 DNA: TGTGCCAGCAGCCTCAACCTGGGAGGCGGGAGAGGCGAGCAGTACTTC.

This clonotype has a count of ten or more. The chain couples TRBV10-3 to TRBJ1-6; the D gene is possibly TRBD1 (5 bases). From germline, CDR1 is ENHRY and CDR2 SYGVKD. V lost 0 bases, J lost 7 bases, and 7 bases lay in between. This CDR3 contains 14 residues. In DNA form, the CDR3 reads TGTGCCATCAGTGAGTCTCAGGGCAATTCACCCCTCCACTTT. Translating gives CAISESQGNSPLHF.